This TCR beta chain was recorded in a study of Graves' ophthalmopathy and Graves' hyperthyroidism. This clonotype was observed many times. As yet, its antigen is unknown. The CDR3 length is 14 residues. V dropped 0 bases and J dropped 1 base, with 6 bases sitting between them. Germline V gene sequence: CDR1 SGHAT, CDR2 FQNNGV. Study conclusions and caveats: Among expanded thyroid clonotypes above 0.001 frequency, most also occurred in blood.

RNA served as the template for amplifying TCR beta CDR3 regions. The workflow started with a first-round RT-PCR run with HTBI primers and then moved on to a second-round multiplex PCR. TCRdb re-called the multiplex PCR reads with MiXCR, one entry per CDR3 protein. The profile covers fewer than 600,000 distinct CDR3 sequences, with 14% appearing a single time and 9.8% taken by the ten largest. Certain patients were not enrolled. These were patients with other autoimmune diseases, uncontrolled infections, pregnancy or lactation. The V and J genes are TRBV11-2 and TRBJ1-2, with no clear D. The receptor comes from a woman aged 25-40 years with Graves' ophthalmopathy. Sequences were obtained from blood. The CDR3 DNA reads as TGTGCCAGCAGCTTAGAGGCGGATAACTATGGCTACACCTTC. Its translation: CASSLEADNYGYTF.